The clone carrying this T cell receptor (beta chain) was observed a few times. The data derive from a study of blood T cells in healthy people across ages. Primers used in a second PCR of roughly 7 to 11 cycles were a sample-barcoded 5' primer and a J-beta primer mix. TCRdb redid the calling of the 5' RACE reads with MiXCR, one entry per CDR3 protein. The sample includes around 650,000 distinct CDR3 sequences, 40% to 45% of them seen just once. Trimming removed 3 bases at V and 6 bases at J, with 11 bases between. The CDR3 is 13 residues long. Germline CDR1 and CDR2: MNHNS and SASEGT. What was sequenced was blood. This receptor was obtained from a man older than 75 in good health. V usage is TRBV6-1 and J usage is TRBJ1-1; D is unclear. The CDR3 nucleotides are TGTGCCAGCAGTGAGAGGGTAGGCGCTGAAGCTTTCTTT. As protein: CASSERVGAEAFF.